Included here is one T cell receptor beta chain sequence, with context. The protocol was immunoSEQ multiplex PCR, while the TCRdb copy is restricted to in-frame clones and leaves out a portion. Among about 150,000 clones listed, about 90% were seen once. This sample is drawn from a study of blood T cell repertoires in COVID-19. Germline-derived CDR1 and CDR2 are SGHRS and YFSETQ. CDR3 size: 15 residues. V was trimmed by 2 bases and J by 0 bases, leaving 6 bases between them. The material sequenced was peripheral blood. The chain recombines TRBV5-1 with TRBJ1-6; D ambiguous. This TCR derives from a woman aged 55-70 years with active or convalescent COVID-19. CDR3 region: CASSLGSSYNSPLHF. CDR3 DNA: TGCGCCAGCAGCTTAGGGAGCTCCTATAATTCACCCCTCCACTTT.